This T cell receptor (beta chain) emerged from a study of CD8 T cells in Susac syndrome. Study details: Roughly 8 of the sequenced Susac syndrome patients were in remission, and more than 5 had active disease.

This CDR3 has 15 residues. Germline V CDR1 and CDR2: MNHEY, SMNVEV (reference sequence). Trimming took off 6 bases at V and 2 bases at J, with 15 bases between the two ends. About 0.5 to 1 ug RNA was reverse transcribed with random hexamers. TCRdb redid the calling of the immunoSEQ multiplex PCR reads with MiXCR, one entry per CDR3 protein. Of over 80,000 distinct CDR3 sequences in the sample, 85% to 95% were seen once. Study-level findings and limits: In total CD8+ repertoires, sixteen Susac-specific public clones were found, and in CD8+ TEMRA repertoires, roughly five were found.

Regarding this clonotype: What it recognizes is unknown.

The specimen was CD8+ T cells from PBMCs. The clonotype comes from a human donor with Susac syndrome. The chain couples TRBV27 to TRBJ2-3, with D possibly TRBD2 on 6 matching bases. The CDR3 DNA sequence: TGTGCCAGCAGACACGGGACTTTTTCCACAGATACGCAGTATTTT. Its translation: CASRHGTFSTDTQYF.